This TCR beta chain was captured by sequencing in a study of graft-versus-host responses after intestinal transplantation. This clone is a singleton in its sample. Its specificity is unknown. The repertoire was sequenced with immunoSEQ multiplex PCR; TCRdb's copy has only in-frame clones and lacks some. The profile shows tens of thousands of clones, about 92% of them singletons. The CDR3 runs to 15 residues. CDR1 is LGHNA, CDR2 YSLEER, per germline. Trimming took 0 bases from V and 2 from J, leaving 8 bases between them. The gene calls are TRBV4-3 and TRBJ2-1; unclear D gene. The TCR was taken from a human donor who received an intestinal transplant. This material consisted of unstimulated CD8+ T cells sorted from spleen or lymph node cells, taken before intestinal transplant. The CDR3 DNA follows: TGCGCCAGCAGCCAAGATACTTCCACCTACAATGAGCAGTTCTTC. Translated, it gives CASSQDTSTYNEQFF.